This passage covers 24 T cell receptor beta chains from one sample sequenced in a study of blood T cell repertoires in COVID-19. The repertoire was sequenced with immunoSEQ multiplex PCR; TCRdb's copy has only in-frame clones and lacks some. The sample holds approximately 390,000 clones, 88% seen once. The sample consisted of PBMCs or T cells enriched from blood (not recorded which). These receptors all stem from a woman between 40 and 55 years old with acute COVID-19.

The gene calls are TRBV7-8 and TRBJ1-6; no clear D gene. V was trimmed by 5 bases and J by 5 bases, leaving 16 bases between them. This CDR3 comprises 16 residues. Germline CDR1 reads SGHVS; CDR2 reads FQNEAQ. This chain's CDR3 is CASSRRAGPNNSPLHF. CDR3 coding DNA: TGTGCCAGCAGCCGAAGGGCGGGTCCCAATAATTCACCCCTCCACTTT.

The V gene is TRBV5-5, the J gene TRBJ2-7, with D hard to call. The ends were cut back, 0 bases at V and 3 bases at J, with 4 bases in the middle. Germline CDR1 is SGHKS and CDR2 is YYEKEE (reference sequence). The CDR3 totals 12 residues. In nucleotides, the CDR3 is TGTGCCAGCAGCTTGGACAACTACGAGCAGTACTTC. Its protein is CASSLDNYEQYF.

The chain links TRBV7-2 to TRBJ1-1, with D tentatively TRBD1 (5 bases). Germline V gene data show CDR1 as SGHTA and CDR2 as FQGNSA. Trimming took 5 bases from V and 1 from J, leaving 14 bases between them. The CDR3 runs 15 residues. This CDR3 is CASSQGVGWNTEAFF. CDR3 DNA: TGTGCCAGCAGCCAAGGGGTGGGGTGGAACACTGAAGCTTTCTTT. Full variable domain (missing parts from reference TRBV7-2 and TRBJ1-1): GAGVSQSPSNKVTEKGKDVELRCDPISGHTALYWYRQSLGQGLEFLIYFQGNSAPDKSGLPSDRFSAERTGGSVSTLTIQRTQQEDSAVYLCASSQGVGWNTEAFFGQGTRLTVV.

The V and J genes are TRBV21-1 and TRBJ2-2; TRBD2 reflects the table's D call only, with no check against the DNA. TRBV21-1 is a listed pseudogene. There are 18 residues in the CDR3. The CDR3 DNA sequence: TGTGCCAGCAGCGGAGGGAGCTCATCAAAATCGGACACCGGGGAGCTGTTTTTT. Its translation: CASSGGSSSKSDTGELFF.

The V call is TRBV3-1 (or the pseudogene TRBV3-2), the J call TRBJ2-7; 10 nucleotides match TRBD1. Germline V gives CDR1 LGHDT, CDR2 YNNKEL (reference sequence). This CDR3 has 13 amino acids. The ends lost 4 bases at V and 4 bases at J; junction bases unmatched: 1. The CDR3 loop is CASSPDRGYEQYF. DNA of the CDR3: TGTGCCAGCAGCCCGGACAGGGGGTACGAGCAGTACTTC.

V and J are TRBV4-2 and TRBJ2-1, with 8 nucleotides matching TRBD2. Germline V gene data show CDR1 as LGHNA and CDR2 as YNFKEQ. Trimming cost V 8 bases and J 4 bases; bases outside gene matches: 13. The CDR3 runs 16 residues. Here the CDR3 reads CASRRLEERGYNEQFF. DNA of the CDR3: TGTGCCAGCCGGAGACTCGAGGAGCGGGGGTACAATGAGCAGTTCTTC.

The chain carries TRBV29-1 and TRBJ2-5, with TRBD1 matching over 10 bases. Germline trimming cut 7 bases from V and 3 bases from J; bases unmatched to any gene: 8. Germline V gives CDR1 SQVTM, CDR2 ANQGSEA. The CDR3 is made up of 14 amino acids. CDR3 sequence reads: CSAGAGTGEETQYF. As DNA, the CDR3 is TGCAGCGCCGGGGCCGGGACAGGGGAAGAGACCCAGTACTTC. The whole variable domain, remainder taken from reference TRBV29-1 and TRBJ2-5, is SAVISQKPSRDICQRGTSLTIQCQVDSQVTMMFWYRQQPGQSLTLIATANQGSEATYESGFVIDKFPISRPNLTFSTLTVSNMSPEDSSIYLCSAGAGTGEETQYFGPGTRLLVL.

The rearrangement uses TRBV7-2 and TRBJ1-4; tentative D call: TRBD1 (5 bases). Germline CDR1 and CDR2: SGHTA and FQGNSA. V was clipped by 4 bases and J by 7 bases, with 22 bases between them. The CDR3 spans 17 residues. The chain's CDR3 is CASSSLPPGAGGEKLFF. The CDR3 DNA is TGTGCCAGCAGCTCCCTCCCCCCGGGAGCGGGGGGTGAAAAACTGTTTTTT.

The CDR3 DNA is TGTGCCAGCAGCTTAGGGGCAGGGGTGGCCACTGAAGCTTTCTTT. As protein: CASSLGAGVATEAFF. The rearrangement links TRBV13 to TRBJ1-1, with D perhaps matching TRBD1 (6 bases). V lost 0 bases, J lost 4 bases, and 12 bases lay in between. CDR1 PRHDT and CDR2 FYEKMQ come from the germline V gene (reference sequence). This CDR3 contains 15 residues.

The gene calls are TRBV29-1 and TRBJ2-3; D may be TRBD2 (6 bases). Trimming took off 8 bases at V and 6 bases at J, with 15 bases between the two ends. The CDR3 loop spans 12 amino acids. CDR1 and CDR2 (germline): SQVTM, ANQGSEA. CDR3 sequence (DNA): TGCAGCATCGGGGCTAGCGTGGATACGCAGTATTTT. Translating gives CSIGASVDTQYF.

This clone was seen once. The chain has TRBV19 and TRBJ1-3, with a weak D call TRBD1 (5 bases). Trimming took 3 bases from V and 0 from J, leaving 12 bases between them. The germline gives CDR1 LNHDA, CDR2 SQIVND (reference sequence). This CDR3 has 16 residues. In DNA, the CDR3 is TGTGCCAGTAGTATCAACAGGATTTCCTCTGGAAACACCATATATTTT. This codes for CASSINRISSGNTIYF.

The chain links TRBV5-1 to TRBJ2-3; tentative D call: TRBD2 (7 bases). The germline V gene has CDR1 SGHRS and CDR2 YFSETQ. CDR3 length equals 16 residues. V was trimmed by 3 bases and J by 6 bases, leaving 20 bases between them. In DNA, the CDR3 is TGCGCCAGCAGCTCCGGGGCGGGGGCCCTCTGGGATACGCAGTATTTT. This gives the protein CASSSGAGALWDTQYF.

The rearrangement uses TRBV19 and TRBJ1-5; perhaps TRBD1 as D (6 bases). The CDR3 loop spans 12 amino acids. V lost 10 bases and J lost 7, with 14 bases in between. The germline V gene has CDR1 LNHDA and CDR2 SQIVND (reference sequence). The CDR3 coding sequence is TGTGCCAAGGACAGAGACGGACAGCCCCAGCATTTT. Translated: CAKDRDGQPQHF.

The CDR3 nucleotides are TGTGCCAGCAGCCTACCGGGACAGGCTAATGAAAAACTGTTTTTT. Its translation: CASSLPGQANEKLFF. This chain links TRBV5-6 with TRBJ1-4; TRBD1 matches 8 bases. The germline gives CDR1 SGHDT, CDR2 YYEEEE. This CDR3 has 15 residues. V gave up 4 bases and J gave up 3 bases; unmatched junction bases: 5.

The rearrangement links TRBV7-9 to TRBJ2-2; D is unclear. Trimming took 0 bases from V and 0 from J, leaving 2 bases between them. Per germline, CDR1 SEHNR and CDR2 FQNEAQ (reference sequence). This CDR3 spans 14 amino acids. The CDR3 sequence is CASSLATNTGELFF. The CDR3 nucleotides read TGTGCCAGCAGCTTAGCCACGAACACCGGGGAGCTGTTTTTT. Looking up the rest from reference TRBV7-9 and TRBJ2-2 gives the full variable domain: DTGVSQNPRHKITKRGQNVTFRCDPISEHNRLYWYRQTLGQGPEFLTYFQNEAQLEKSRLLSDRFSAERPKGSFSTLEIQRTEQGDSAMYLCASSLATNTGELFFGEGSRLTVL.

The chain couples TRBV19 to TRBJ1-6, with TRBD1 matching over 8 bases. The germline CDR1 and CDR2 sequences are LNHDA and SQIVND (reference sequence). The CDR3 contains 15 residues. V gave up 4 bases and J gave up 8 bases; unmatched junction bases: 7. The CDR3 DNA is TGTGCCAGTAGTAGAATACAGGGGGGGGATTCACCCCTCCACTTT. The encoded protein is CASSRIQGGDSPLHF.

The chain uses TRBV2 and TRBJ2-1, with 7 nucleotides matching TRBD1. The germline CDR1 and CDR2 sequences are SNHLY and FYNNEI. With 7 bases clipped from V and 2 bases from J, the junction kept 5 bases outside the gene matches. The CDR3 has 14 residues. The CDR3 DNA follows: TGTGCCAGCACTCGACAGGGTCCCTACAATGAGCAGTTCTTC. Amino acids: CASTRQGPYNEQFF. The whole variable domain, remainder taken from reference TRBV2 and TRBJ2-1, is EPEVTQTPSHQVTQMGQEVILRCVPISNHLYFYWYRQILGQKVEFLVSFYNNEISEKSEIFDDQFSVERPDGSNFTLKIRSTKLEDSAMYFCASTRQGPYNEQFFGPGTRLTVL.

The rearrangement joins TRBV2 to TRBJ2-1; 13 bases are a match to TRBD2. CDR1 is SNHLY, CDR2 FYNNEI, per germline. V lost 6 bases, J lost 5 bases, and 7 bases stayed unmatched. This CDR3 comprises 16 residues. The chain's CDR3 is CASRETSGGYDNEQFF. In DNA form, the CDR3 reads TGTGCCAGCAGAGAGACTAGCGGGGGGTACGACAATGAGCAGTTCTTC.

The rearrangement links TRBV25-1 to TRBJ2-7, with D possibly being TRBD2 (6 bases). The V end was cut by 5 bases, the J end by 5 bases, with 13 bases between. The CDR3 has 13 residues. From germline, CDR1 is MGHDK and CDR2 SYGVNS. This CDR3 is CASSSRGGNEQYF. CDR3 bases: TGTGCCAGCAGTAGCCGGGGAGGCAACGAGCAGTACTTC.

With regard to this clone: Other DNA sequences from this sample encode an identical CDR3 as well. J is TRBJ2-7 and V is TRBV19; maybe TRBD1 (6 bases). Germline CDR1 is LNHDA and CDR2 is SQIVND (reference sequence). The germline V and J ends were trimmed by 5 bases and 0 bases, with 8 bases remaining between them. The CDR3 is made up of 13 amino acids. CDR3 nucleotide sequence: TGTGCCAGTAGTCCCAGGGGCTCCTACGAGCAGTACTTC. Translating it yields CASSPRGSYEQYF.

The chain couples TRBV6-5 to TRBJ1-6, with TRBD1 as a possible D gene (5 bases). Germline CDR1 and CDR2: MNHEY and SVGAGI. The length of the CDR3 is 13 residues. V gave up 0 bases and J gave up 12 bases, with 9 bases separating them. CDR3 sequence reads: CASSYSGGKPLHF. The CDR3 DNA sequence: TGTGCCAGCAGTTACTCGGGGGGAAAACCCCTCCACTTT.

This rearrangement joins TRBV4-1 to TRBJ1-2; 10 nucleotides match TRBD1. This CDR3 contains 15 residues. Germline CDR1 MGHRA, CDR2 YSYEKL. The V and J ends lost 3 bases and 3 bases, in that order; junction bases with no gene match: 4. The CDR3 reads CASSQTGTGDYGYTF. The CDR3 DNA follows: TGCGCCAGCAGCCAGACCGGGACAGGGGACTATGGCTACACCTTC.

V gene TRBV5-1 combines with J gene TRBJ2-7; D not resolved. In germline, CDR1 is SGHRS, CDR2 YFSETQ. The CDR3 extends over 15 amino acids. Trimming shortened V by 0 bases and J by 4 bases, and 14 bases separated the two germline ends. CDR3 protein: CASSLAVAGSYEQYF. The CDR3 bases are TGCGCCAGCAGCTTGGCTGTCGCCGGGTCATACGAGCAGTACTTC.

This sequence joins TRBV27 and TRBJ2-3; 8 positions match TRBD1. The junction had 10 bases not matched to a gene; V was cut back by 1 base and J by 1 base. Germline values: CDR1 MNHEY, CDR2 SMNVEV (reference sequence). The CDR3 spans 18 residues. The CDR3 here is CASSLWFLMGQGTDTQYF. The CDR3 DNA reads as TGTGCCAGCAGTTTATGGTTTCTAATGGGACAGGGCACAGATACGCAGTATTTT.